A single sample gave rise to the 20 T cell receptor beta chains below, sequenced in a study of cytomegalovirus exposure and HLA in healthy donors. With 60 Vbeta and 13 Jbeta primers, the PCR was carried out. TCRdb keeps only in-frame clones here, not all; method: immunoSEQ multiplex PCR. The table shows approximately 70,000 clones, with 70% occurring only once. The sequencing sample was made of PBMCs. These receptors were taken from a woman in her forties or fifties in good health and CMV-seropositive.

The CDR3 loop reads CASSLDIGSFQGYEQYF. CDR3 nucleotides: TGTGCCAGCAGCTTGGACATAGGATCATTCCAGGGCTACGAGCAGTACTTC. V is TRBV5-6 and J is TRBJ2-7, with a possible D match to TRBD1 (5 bases). CDR3 size: 17 residues. The germline CDR1 and CDR2 sequences are SGHDT and YYEEEE. V lost 0 bases to trimming and J lost 3 bases, with 19 bases between them.

The rearrangement uses TRBV28 and TRBJ1-2; D possibly corresponds to TRBD1 (6 bases). Trimming shortened V by 6 bases and J by 7 bases, and 12 bases separated the two germline ends. CDR1 is MDHEN and CDR2 is SYDVKM in the germline V gene. The CDR3 spans 12 residues. CDR3 protein: CASSTTGLGYTF. The CDR3 DNA reads as TGTGCCAGCAGCACAACAGGGCTTGGCTACACCTTC.

The rearrangement uses TRBV2 and TRBJ2-7, with 9 bases aligning to TRBD1. Germline lookup yields CDR1 SNHLY and CDR2 FYNNEI. The V and J ends lost 9 bases and 2 bases, in that order; junction bases with no gene match: 5. The CDR3 length is 13 residues. The CDR3 DNA is TGTGCCAGGGGACAGGGAGGGACCTACGAGCAGTACTTC. Protein sequence: CARGQGGTYEQYF.

This chain joins TRBV11-2 and TRBJ2-5; D is possibly TRBD2 (5 bases). The V gene lost 3 bases and the J gene lost 0 bases, with 5 bases spanning the gap. Germline V gene lookup returns CDR1 SGHAT and CDR2 FQNNGV. CDR3 length: 13 residues. The CDR3 nucleotides read TGTGCCAGCAGCTTCGGGAACCAAGAGACCCAGTACTTC. This translates into CASSFGNQETQYF.

Here the CDR3 DNA reads TGTGCCTGGGACGCTCGACAGGGATCGAGTTCACCCCTCCACTTT. It codes for CAWDARQGSSSPLHF. The J gene is TRBJ1-6, the V gene TRBV30, with 7 bases identical to TRBD1. There are 15 residues in the CDR3. Germline CDR1 is GTSNPN and CDR2 is SVGIG (reference sequence). The ends lost 5 bases at V and 9 bases at J; junction bases unmatched: 13.

This rearrangement joins TRBV28 to TRBJ2-7, with TRBD2 identical over 11 bases. The J segment lost 2 bases and the V segment lost 2 bases, leaving 14 bases of the junction unmatched. This CDR3 has 19 amino acids. From germline, CDR1 is MDHEN and CDR2 SYDVKM. CDR3 DNA sequence: TGTGCCAGCAGTTTAAATAGCGGGAGGGCACTCGGCACGGCCTACGAGCAGTACTTC. Amino acids: CASSLNSGRALGTAYEQYF.

The chain couples TRBV11-3 to TRBJ2-1; D is perhaps TRBD1 (6 bases). Germline CDR1 SGHNT, CDR2 YENEEA. Trimming shortened V by 1 base and J by 0 bases, and 7 bases separated the two germline ends. This CDR3 has 15 residues. For the CDR3, the DNA is TGTGCCAGCAGCTTAGGGGGGCCCTCCTACAATGAGCAGTTCTTC. It is translated as CASSLGGPSYNEQFF.

This clone was counted between two and nine times. The chain recombines TRBV27 with TRBJ2-5, with 11 bases lining up with TRBD1. Germline V gene data show CDR1 as MNHEY and CDR2 as SMNVEV (reference sequence). This CDR3 is 15 amino acids long. The J segment lost 4 bases and the V segment lost 4 bases, leaving 5 bases of the junction unmatched. CDR3 bases: TGTGCCAGCAGTTGGGGGACAGGGGGTCCAGAGACCCAGTACTTC. It specifies CASSWGTGGPETQYF.

The V call is TRBV28, the J call TRBJ2-2; 11 bases align to TRBD2. CDR3 length: 18 residues. Germline CDR1 reads MDHEN; CDR2 reads SYDVKM. Unmatched junction bases numbered 10, after V lost 3 bases and J lost 4 bases. The CDR3 loop reads CASSFFGSGRAGTGELFF. For the CDR3, the DNA is TGTGCCAGCAGTTTCTTCGGTAGCGGGAGGGCCGGCACCGGGGAGCTGTTTTTT.

The chain couples TRBV19 to TRBJ2-5; D call uncertain. Germline V CDR1 and CDR2: LNHDA, SQIVND (reference sequence). V lost 6 bases and J lost 5, with 10 bases in between. There are 12 residues in the CDR3. CDR3 DNA sequence: TGTGCCAGTAGCCCCTCCTCCGAGACCCAGTACTTC. It yields the protein CASSPSSETQYF. Complete variable domain (other parts from reference TRBV19 and TRBJ2-5): DGGITQSPKYLFRKEGQNVTLSCEQNLNHDAMYWYRQDPGQGLRLIYYSQIVNDFQKGDIAEGYSVSREKKESFPLTVTSAQKNPTAFYLCASSPSSETQYFGPGTRLLVL.

This clone turned up a few times. The chain uses TRBV4-3 and TRBJ2-6; tentative D call: TRBD1 (6 bases). Germline V CDR1 and CDR2: LGHNA, YSLEER. This CDR3 has 16 residues. V was clipped by 2 bases and J by 2 bases, with 10 bases between them. CDR3 sequence: CASSQTTGTGANVLTF. DNA of the CDR3: TGCGCCAGCAGCCAAACCACAGGGACTGGGGCCAACGTCCTGACTTTC.

The CDR3 DNA follows: TGTGCCAGCAGCTTAGACGGGACATTGGACGAGCAGTACTTC. This encodes CASSLDGTLDEQYF. The J gene is TRBJ2-7, the V gene TRBV7-2; maybe TRBD1 (6 bases). The V gene lost 1 base and the J gene lost 5 bases, with 12 bases spanning the gap. CDR3 length: 14 residues. Germline V gene data show CDR1 as SGHTA and CDR2 as FQGNSA.

This rearrangement joins TRBV19 to TRBJ2-3; 16 nucleotides agree with TRBD2. V gave up 5 bases and J gave up 4 bases; unmatched junction bases: 9. CDR1 is LNHDA and CDR2 is SQIVND in the germline V gene (reference sequence). The CDR3 is 18 residues long. The DNA of the CDR3 is TGTGCCAGTAGTCCGGCGGGACTAGCGGGGGGGCCCCCAGATACGCAGTATTTT. It specifies CASSPAGLAGGPPDTQYF.

Written as DNA, the CDR3 is TGTGCCAGCAGCGACATTCGTCAAACCAGAACAAAGAACACTGAAGCTTTCTTT. Translating gives CASSDIRQTRTKNTEAFF. The chain joins TRBV9 to TRBJ1-1; D unclear. Germline V CDR1 and CDR2: SGDLS, YYNGEE. The V and J ends lost 3 bases and 1 base respectively, with 22 bases between them. This CDR3 comprises 18 residues.

The rearrangement uses TRBV6-5 and TRBJ2-5; weak D call: TRBD2 (5 bases). This CDR3 is 11 amino acids long. Per the germline V gene, CDR1 is MNHEY and CDR2 is SVGAGI. V lost 6 bases to trimming and J lost 5 bases, with 7 bases between them. CDR3 in DNA: TGTGCCAGCAGCGTAGCGGAGACCCAGTACTTC. Encoded protein: CASSVAETQYF.

The chain employs TRBV5-1 and TRBJ2-3; 11 nucleotides match TRBD2. From germline, CDR1 is SGHRS and CDR2 YFSETQ. Trimming removed 1 base from V and 3 bases from J; junction bases left unmatched: 1. The CDR3 has 15 residues. In DNA form, the CDR3 reads TGCGCCAGCAGCTTGCTAGCGGGAGGAACAGATACGCAGTATTTT. It specifies CASSLLAGGTDTQYF.

The V gene is TRBV30, the J gene TRBJ2-3; the match to TRBD2 covers 10 bases. CDR1 and CDR2 from the germline V gene are GTSNPN and SVGIG (reference sequence). The length of the CDR3 is 15 residues. The V gene end was trimmed by 2 bases and the J gene end by 2 bases; junction bases not matched to a gene: 4. Here the CDR3 DNA reads TGTGCCTGGAGTTTGCTAGCGGGAGTCACAGATACGCAGTATTTT. It specifies CAWSLLAGVTDTQYF.

The chain uses TRBV10-3 and TRBJ1-2; D unclear. Trimming took 2 bases from V and 5 from J, leaving 9 bases between them. The length of the CDR3 is 13 residues. CDR1 and CDR2 (germline): ENHRY, SYGVKD. CDR3 sequence: CAISEEAPYGYTF. The DNA for the CDR3 is TGTGCCATCAGTGAGGAGGCACCGTATGGCTACACCTTC.

This clone occurred once. The chain links TRBV28 to TRBJ2-3; TRBD2 is a possible D gene (7 bases). V lost 6 bases, J lost 1 base, and 14 bases lay in between. Germline values: CDR1 MDHEN, CDR2 SYDVKM. This CDR3 is 15 amino acids long. DNA for the CDR3: TGTGCCAGCAGGCCCTGGGGGGGCGGCACAGATACGCAGTATTTT. Translation gives CASRPWGGGTDTQYF.

The chain recombines TRBV19 with TRBJ1-2; 9 nucleotides line up with TRBD1. CDR3 length: 15 amino acids. V shed 6 bases, J shed 4 bases, and the junction held 9 bases outside the gene matches. The germline gives CDR1 LNHDA, CDR2 SQIVND (reference sequence). CDR3 in DNA: TGTGCCAGTAGAACAACGGGACAGGGAGGCTATGGCTACACCTTC. It is translated as CASRTTGQGGYGYTF. The full variable domain, with the rest looked up from reference TRBV19 and TRBJ1-2, is DGGITQSPKYLFRKEGQNVTLSCEQNLNHDAMYWYRQDPGQGLRLIYYSQIVNDFQKGDIAEGYSVSREKKESFPLTVTSAQKNPTAFYLCASRTTGQGGYGYTFGSGTRLTVV.